The 14 T cell receptor beta chains reported below all come from one sample, sequenced in a study of CD4 T cells in relation to SARS-CoV-2 and coronaviruses. TCRdb's table, derived via immunoSEQ multiplex PCR, lists solely in-frame clones and lacks some. The sample has tens of thousands of clones, roughly 90% seen once. The sequencing input was memory CD4+ T cells from PBMCs. The receptor source for this set is an adult with COVID-19.

The chain has TRBV5-1 and TRBJ1-5; no clear D gene. Germline loops: CDR1 SGHRS, CDR2 YFSETQ. V was clipped by 2 bases and J by 0 bases, with 6 bases between them. There are 14 residues in the CDR3. CDR3 region: CASSFSGSNQPQHF. The CDR3 region has the DNA TGCGCCAGCAGCTTCTCCGGTAGCAATCAGCCCCAGCATTTT.

The chain combines TRBV7-9 with TRBJ2-7, with D perhaps TRBD2 (6 bases). The CDR3 runs to 12 residues. V was cut by 4 bases and J by 3 bases, with 7 bases left in between. From germline, CDR1 is SEHNR and CDR2 FQNEAQ (reference sequence). The CDR3 bases are TGTGCCAGCAGCTCGGGACTCTACGAGCAGTACTTC. Encoded protein: CASSSGLYEQYF.

The CDR3 here is CASSLVSSYNEQFF. The CDR3 DNA sequence: TGTGCCAGCAGCTTAGTTAGTTCCTACAATGAGCAGTTCTTC. J is TRBJ2-1 and V is TRBV7-2; unclear D gene. Germline V gives CDR1 SGHTA, CDR2 FQGNSA. The CDR3 sequence is 14 residues long. V was shortened by 1 base and J by 1 base, with 5 bases between the two germline ends. Full variable domain (rest looked up from reference TRBV7-2 and TRBJ2-1): GAGVSQSPSNKVTEKGKDVELRCDPISGHTALYWYRQSLGQGLEFLIYFQGNSAPDKSGLPSDRFSAERTGGSVSTLTIQRTQQEDSAVYLCASSLVSSYNEQFFGPGTRLTVL.

The chain has TRBV2 and TRBJ1-2; TRBD1 agrees at 9 bases. V shed 6 bases and J 5 bases; nucleotides not matched to a gene: 13. The V gene's germline CDR1 is SNHLY and CDR2 FYNNEI. This CDR3 has 16 amino acids. The DNA of the CDR3 is TGTGCCAGCAGGGTGGGACAGGGCCGAACGTCTTATGGCTACACCTTC. As protein: CASRVGQGRTSYGYTF.

The rearrangement links TRBV4-3 to TRBJ2-1; a possible D gene is TRBD1 (5 bases). This CDR3 comprises 13 residues. Germline CDR1 LGHNA, CDR2 YSLEER. Trimming removed 1 base at V and 7 bases at J, with 8 bases between. CDR3 region: CASSQGRGNEQFF. The CDR3 DNA sequence: TGCGCCAGCAGCCAAGGTAGGGGTAATGAGCAGTTCTTC.

The gene calls are TRBV28 and TRBJ1-1, with a tentative D call TRBD1 (5 bases). The germline V gene has CDR1 MDHEN and CDR2 SYDVKM. The V end was cut by 10 bases, the J end by 1 base, with 13 bases between. This CDR3 contains 13 residues. CDR3 sequence (DNA): TGTGCCACCAGGGAGGACCAGAACACTGAAGCTTTCTTT. It specifies CATREDQNTEAFF.

This chain connects TRBV27 to TRBJ1-2; D is perhaps TRBD1 (6 bases). The germline CDR1 and CDR2 sequences are MNHEY and SMNVEV (reference sequence). Between the trimmed V and J ends, which lost 2 bases and 3 bases, there was a span of 10 bases. CDR3 length equals 14 residues. CDR3 protein: CASSLRGAHYGYTF. CDR3 nucleotide sequence: TGTGCCAGCAGTTTAAGGGGGGCCCACTATGGCTACACCTTC.

The rearrangement uses TRBV24-1 and TRBJ2-1, with 13 bases matching TRBD2. The CDR3 loop spans 15 amino acids. The V segment lost 4 bases and the J segment 7 bases; nucleotides outside the gene matches: 3. Germline CDR1 reads KGHDR; CDR2 reads SFDVKD. Written as DNA, the CDR3 is TGTGCCACCAGTGACTGGGGACTAGCGGGGAATGAGCAGTTCTTC. Residues: CATSDWGLAGNEQFF.

This chain joins TRBV11-3 and TRBJ2-5; 8 nucleotides match TRBD1. Trimming at V came to 4 bases and at J to 3 bases, leaving 7 bases not matched to a gene. CDR1 is SGHNT, CDR2 YENEEA, per germline. This CDR3 is built from 15 residues. The CDR3 region is CASSSPLDREETQYF. For the CDR3, the DNA is TGTGCCAGCAGCTCCCCCCTGGACAGGGAAGAGACCCAGTACTTC.

V usage is TRBV9 and J usage is TRBJ2-5, with TRBD2 matching 8 bases. This CDR3 is built from 15 residues. V shed 3 bases and J 4 bases; nucleotides not matched to a gene: 8. The germline gives CDR1 SGDLS, CDR2 YYNGEE. The CDR3 loop reads CASSGSGTSRETQYF. The CDR3 nucleotides read TGTGCCAGCAGCGGATCCGGGACTAGTCGAGAGACCCAGTACTTC.

The chain joins TRBV5-1 to TRBJ1-2, with D hard to call. Germline CDR1 is SGHRS and CDR2 is YFSETQ. V was cut by 0 bases and J by 1 base, with 7 bases left in between. The CDR3 loop spans 14 amino acids. The DNA of the CDR3 is TGCGCCAGCAGCTTGGCCTTGGGTAACTATGGCTACACCTTC. Its protein product is CASSLALGNYGYTF.

CDR3 in DNA: TGTGCCAGCAGCGCCACAGGGAGCTCTGGAAACACCATATATTTT. As protein: CASSATGSSGNTIYF. The chain carries TRBV7-9 and TRBJ1-3, with D tentatively TRBD1 (6 bases). Germline V gives CDR1 SEHNR, CDR2 FQNEAQ (reference sequence). Trimming pared 5 bases from V and 0 bases from J, leaving 11 bases between. The length of the CDR3 is 15 residues.

The chain carries TRBV11-3 and TRBJ1-2; D gene uncertain. The V end lost 7 bases, the J end lost 4 bases, and 10 bases lay between the germline ends. The CDR3 has 12 amino acids. Germline assignment: CDR1 SGHNT and CDR2 YENEEA. The CDR3, as DNA: TGTGCCAGCAACCGAGAACCCTATGGCTACACCTTC. This sequence encodes CASNREPYGYTF. The full variable domain, its missing parts supplied by reference TRBV11-3 and TRBJ1-2, is EAGVVQSPRYKIIEKKQPVAFWCNPISGHNTLYWYLQNLGQGPELLIRYENEEAVDDSQLPKDRFSAERLKGVDSTLKIQPAELGDSAVYLCASNREPYGYTFGSGTRLTVV.

This clone was counted a few times. This chain uses TRBV7-6 with TRBJ1-6, with D uncertain. V lost 6 bases to trimming and J lost 0 bases, with 12 bases between them. CDR3 length: 16 amino acids. Germline lookup yields CDR1 SGHVS and CDR2 FNYEAQ. The CDR3: CASSSADSSYNSPLHF. The CDR3 nucleotides read TGTGCCAGCAGTTCGGCAGATAGCTCCTATAATTCACCCCTCCACTTT.